The T cell receptor (beta chain) under discussion was sequenced for a study of OX40 agonist ivuxolimab in advanced cancers. This clone appeared once. CDR3 size: 14 residues. Trimming removed 3 bases from V and 1 base from J, with 9 bases in between. Germline CDR1 and CDR2: LNHNV and YYDKDF (reference sequence). Measured with immunoSEQ multiplex PCR; TCRdb has only the in-frame clones, and not every one. The sample lists around 41,000 clones; 88% were seen once. The V and J genes are TRBV15 and TRBJ1-1; D call uncertain. Here the sequenced sample was CD4+ or CD8+ T cells sorted from blood, taken in a trial of the OX40 agonist ivuxolimab. The TCR sequence derives from an adult with an advanced solid tumor such as melanoma, head and neck, liver or kidney cancer. DNA for the CDR3: TGTGCCACCAGCAGTGGGGTTACGAACACTGAAGCTTTCTTT. It is translated as CATSSGVTNTEAFF.